The table lists the clone carrying this TCR beta chain with many counts. Its antigen is unknown. The data were obtained in a study of identical twins. Study-wide points: With abundant cord blood beta clonotypes, insertions were fewer; memory repertoires showed no such pattern.

CDR3 length: 15 residues. Trimming at V came to 4 bases and at J to 4 bases, leaving 4 bases not matched to a gene. TCRdb ran MiXCR on the 5' RACE reads and lists one entry per CDR3 protein. This table has 600,000 to 700,000 distinct CDR3 sequences, roughly 20% appearing once. These same data were also listed under a study on T cells expressing NK-cell markers. As that study records: There were a few donors in whom these clonotypes also led the CD3+CD56-NKG2C+ fraction.

The sample comprised PBMCs. The sequence was collected from a woman younger than 35 in good health. The chain has TRBV12-3 or TRBV12-4 and TRBJ2-5; TRBD2 agrees at 12 bases. The CDR3 region has the DNA TGTGCCAGCAGTTCTCCTAGCGGGAGGGTAGAGACCCAGTACTTC. It codes for CASSSPSGRVETQYF.